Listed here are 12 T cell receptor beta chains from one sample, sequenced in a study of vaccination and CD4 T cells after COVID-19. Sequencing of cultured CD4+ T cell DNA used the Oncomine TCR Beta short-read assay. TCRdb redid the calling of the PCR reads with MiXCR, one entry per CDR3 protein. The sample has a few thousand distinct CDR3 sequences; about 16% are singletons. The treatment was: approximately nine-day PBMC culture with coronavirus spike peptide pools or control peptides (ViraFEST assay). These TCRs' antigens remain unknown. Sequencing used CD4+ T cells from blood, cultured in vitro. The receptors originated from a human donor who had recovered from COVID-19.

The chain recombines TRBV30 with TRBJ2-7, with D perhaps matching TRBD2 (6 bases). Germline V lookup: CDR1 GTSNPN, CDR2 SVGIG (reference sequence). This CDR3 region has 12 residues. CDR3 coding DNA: TGTGCTGGAGGCGGGAAACCCTACGAGCAGTACTTC. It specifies CAGGGKPYEQYF.

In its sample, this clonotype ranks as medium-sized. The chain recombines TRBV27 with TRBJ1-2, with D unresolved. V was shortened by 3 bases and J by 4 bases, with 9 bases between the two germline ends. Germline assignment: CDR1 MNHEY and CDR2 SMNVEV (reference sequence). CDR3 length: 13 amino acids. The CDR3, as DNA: TGTGCCAGCAGTTTTAGGGAAGGCTATGGCTACACCTTC. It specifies CASSFREGYGYTF.

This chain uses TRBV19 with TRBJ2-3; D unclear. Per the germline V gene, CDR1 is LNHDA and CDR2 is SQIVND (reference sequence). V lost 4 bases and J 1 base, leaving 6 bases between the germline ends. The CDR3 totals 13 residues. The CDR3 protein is CASSKQGTDTQYF. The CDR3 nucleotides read TGTGCCAGTAGTAAGCAGGGCACAGATACGCAGTATTTT.

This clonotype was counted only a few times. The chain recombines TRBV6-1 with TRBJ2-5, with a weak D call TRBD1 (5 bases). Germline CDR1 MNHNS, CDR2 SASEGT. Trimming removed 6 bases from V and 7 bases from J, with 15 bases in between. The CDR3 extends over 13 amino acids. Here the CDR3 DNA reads TGTGCCAGCAGGACAGACCGTATGGGGACCCAGTACTTC. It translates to CASRTDRMGTQYF.

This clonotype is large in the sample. The CDR3 region is CSAWSYGYTF. The CDR3 DNA is TGCAGTGCTTGGAGCTATGGCTACACCTTC. This chain connects TRBV20-1 to TRBJ1-2; D unclear. CDR1 is DFQATT, CDR2 SNEGSKA, per germline (reference sequence). V was trimmed by 5 bases and J by 4 bases, leaving 5 bases between them. The CDR3 is 10 residues long.

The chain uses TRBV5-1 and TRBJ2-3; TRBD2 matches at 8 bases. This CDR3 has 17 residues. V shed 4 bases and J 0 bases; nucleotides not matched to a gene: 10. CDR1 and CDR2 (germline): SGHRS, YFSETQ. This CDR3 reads CASSTGRSGISTDTQYF. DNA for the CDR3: TGCGCCAGCAGCACGGGTCGTAGCGGGATTAGCACAGATACGCAGTATTTT. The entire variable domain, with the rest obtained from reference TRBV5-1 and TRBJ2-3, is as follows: KAGVTQTPRYLIKTRGQQVTLSCSPISGHRSVSWYQQTPGQGLQFLFEYFSETQRNKGNFPGRFSGRQFSNSRSEMNVSTLELGDSALYLCASSTGRSGISTDTQYFGPGTRLTVL.

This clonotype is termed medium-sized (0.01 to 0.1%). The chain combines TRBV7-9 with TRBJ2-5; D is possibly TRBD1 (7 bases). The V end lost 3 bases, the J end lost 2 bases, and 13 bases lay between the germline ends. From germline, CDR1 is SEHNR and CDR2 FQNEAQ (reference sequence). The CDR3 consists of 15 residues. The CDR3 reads CASSLKGAGQETQYF. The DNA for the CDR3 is TGTGCCAGCAGCTTGAAGGGGGCGGGACAAGAGACCCAGTACTTC.

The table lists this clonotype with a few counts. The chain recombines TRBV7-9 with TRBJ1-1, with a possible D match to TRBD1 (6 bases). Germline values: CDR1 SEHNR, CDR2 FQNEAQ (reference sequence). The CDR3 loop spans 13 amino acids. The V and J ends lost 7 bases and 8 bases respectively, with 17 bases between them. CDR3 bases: TGTGCCAGCATTGCAACCGGGGGGCGGGAAGCTTTCTTT. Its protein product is CASIATGGREAFF.

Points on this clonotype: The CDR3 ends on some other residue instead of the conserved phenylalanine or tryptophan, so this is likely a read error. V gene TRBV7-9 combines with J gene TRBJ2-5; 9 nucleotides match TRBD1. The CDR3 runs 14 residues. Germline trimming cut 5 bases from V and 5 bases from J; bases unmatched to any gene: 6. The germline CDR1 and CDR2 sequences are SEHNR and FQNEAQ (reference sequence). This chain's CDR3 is CASSLGQGSETQYS. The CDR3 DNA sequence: TGTGCCAGCAGCCTAGGACAGGGGAGCGAGACCCAGTACTCC.

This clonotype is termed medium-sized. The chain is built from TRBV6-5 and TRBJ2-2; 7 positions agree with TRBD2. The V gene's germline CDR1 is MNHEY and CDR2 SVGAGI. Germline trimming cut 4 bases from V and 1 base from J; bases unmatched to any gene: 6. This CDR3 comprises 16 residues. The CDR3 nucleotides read TGTGCCAGCAGTTCCTTTTCGGGGGGGAACACCGGGGAGCTGTTTTTT. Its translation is CASSSFSGGNTGELFF.

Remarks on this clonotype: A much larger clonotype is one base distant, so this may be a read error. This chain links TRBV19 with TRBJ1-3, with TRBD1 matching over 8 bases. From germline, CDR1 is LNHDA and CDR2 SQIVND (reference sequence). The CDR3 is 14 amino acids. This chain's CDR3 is CASTDRASGNAIYF. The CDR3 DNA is TGTGCCAGTACGGACAGGGCCTCTGGAAACGCCATATATTTT. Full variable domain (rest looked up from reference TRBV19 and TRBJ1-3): DGGITQSPKYLFRKEGQNVTLSCEQNLNHDAMYWYRQDPGQGLRLIYYSQIVNDFQKGDIAEGYSVSREKKESFPLTVTSAQKNPTAFYLCASTDRASGNAIYFGEGSWLTVV.

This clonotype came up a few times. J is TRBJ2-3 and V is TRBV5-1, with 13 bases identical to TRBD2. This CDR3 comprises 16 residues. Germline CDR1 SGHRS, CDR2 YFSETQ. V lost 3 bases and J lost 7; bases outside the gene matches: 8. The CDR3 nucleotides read TGCGCCAGCAGCTCCACTAGCGGGGGGGCATGGAATACGCAGTATTTT. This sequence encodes CASSSTSGGAWNTQYF.